Listed here are 27 T cell receptor beta chains from one sample, sequenced in a study of shared clonotypes between healthy human individuals. The table came from immunoSEQ multiplex PCR; TCRdb's copy has only in-frame clones and leaves some out. This sample has about 2.3 million clones; roughly 93% occur once, and the top ten carry about 0.39%. Sequences were obtained from naive CD4+ T cells from PBMCs. The subset is: CD45RA+ positively selected. The receptors here all came from a man younger than 30 in good health. Some clones in this sample may be carry-over from other donors' samples.

This clone has just one count. J is TRBJ2-1 and V is TRBV29-1; D may be TRBD1 (6 bases). V was shortened by 3 bases and J by 7 bases, with 10 bases between the two germline ends. The germline V gene encodes CDR1 SQVTM and CDR2 ANQGSEA. CDR3 length: 12 amino acids. Here the CDR3 reads CSVEQGRNEQFF. As DNA, the CDR3 is TGCAGCGTTGAGCAGGGGCGTAATGAGCAGTTCTTC.

The chain couples TRBV4-1 to TRBJ2-1; 8 nucleotides match TRBD2. V lost 4 bases to trimming and J lost 2 bases; unmatched junction nucleotides: 10. This CDR3 contains 17 residues. Per the germline V gene, CDR1 is MGHRA and CDR2 is YSYEKL. In DNA, the CDR3 is TGCGCCAGCAGCCCCTCTGGAAGGCGGGAGGCCTACAATGAGCAGTTCTTC. Amino acids: CASSPSGRREAYNEQFF.

This clone appeared a single time. This chain joins TRBV19 and TRBJ2-5; no clear D gene. The CDR3 is 15 residues long. CDR1 and CDR2 (germline): LNHDA, SQIVND (reference sequence). V lost 1 base and J lost 5, with 14 bases in between. CDR3 nucleotides: TGTGCCAGTAGTATAGCCGGGTCTCCGTGGGAGACCCAGTACTTC. It is translated as CASSIAGSPWETQYF.

This clone was counted a few times. The genes are TRBV7-9 and TRBJ1-1; TRBD1 might be the D (5 bases). Trimming pared 3 bases from V and 3 bases from J, leaving 8 bases between. The CDR3 contains 13 residues. Germline CDR1 reads SEHNR; CDR2 reads FQNEAQ (reference sequence). The CDR3 region has the DNA TGTGCCAGCAGCTTTCAGGGCGACACTGAAGCTTTCTTT. Encoded protein: CASSFQGDTEAFF.

The J gene is TRBJ1-2, the V gene TRBV7-9, with 7 bases lining up with TRBD1. CDR1 and CDR2 from the germline V gene are SEHNR and FQNEAQ (reference sequence). The CDR3 has 15 residues. V shed 0 bases, J shed 4 bases, and the junction held 5 bases outside the gene matches. The CDR3 reads CASSLAGGMGYGYTF. CDR3 DNA sequence: TGTGCCAGCAGCTTAGCAGGGGGCATGGGCTATGGCTACACCTTC.

V usage is TRBV29-1 and J usage is TRBJ2-2; a weak D match, TRBD1 (5 bases). Germline assignment: CDR1 SQVTM and CDR2 ANQGSEA. The CDR3 runs to 13 residues. Trimming took off 4 bases at V and 6 bases at J, with 12 bases between the two ends. Here the CDR3 reads CSVGVRVPGELFF. CDR3 nucleotides: TGCAGCGTTGGAGTCAGGGTGCCCGGGGAGCTGTTTTTT.

V and J are TRBV28 and TRBJ1-1; 7 bases are a match to TRBD1. From germline, CDR1 is MDHEN and CDR2 SYDVKM. This CDR3 spans 14 amino acids. V shed 2 bases, J shed 10 bases, and the junction held 10 bases outside the gene matches. The CDR3 DNA is TGTGCCAGCAGTTTAGCGGGGACAGCCAACCGAGCTTTCTTT. It yields the protein CASSLAGTANRAFF. Full variable domain (missing parts from reference TRBV28 and TRBJ1-1): DVKVTQSSRYLVKRTGEKVFLECVQDMDHENMFWYRQDPGLGLRLIYFSYDVKMKEKGDIPEGYSVSREKKERFSLILESASTNQTSMYLCASSLAGTANRAFFGQGTRLTVV.

The chain combines TRBV25-1 with TRBJ2-5; D possibly corresponds to TRBD1 (6 bases). CDR1 is MGHDK, CDR2 SYGVNS, per germline. CDR3 length equals 16 residues. Trimming removed 2 bases from V and 5 bases from J, with 18 bases in between. This CDR3 is CASSEGSGVGGETQYF. The DNA of the CDR3 is TGTGCCAGCAGTGAAGGGTCAGGGGTGGGTGGGGAGACCCAGTACTTC.

The rearrangement links TRBV6-5 to TRBJ2-3; no definite D call. V gave up 4 bases and J gave up 0 bases, with 11 bases separating them. CDR1 is MNHEY and CDR2 is SVGAGI in the germline V gene. This CDR3 is 15 amino acids long. The CDR3, as DNA: TGTGCCAGCAGTTCCCTCCTGTCTAGCACAGATACGCAGTATTTT. Its protein product is CASSSLLSSTDTQYF.

The chain employs TRBV27 and TRBJ2-7; D is ambiguous. Germline V gene data show CDR1 as MNHEY and CDR2 as SMNVEV (reference sequence). The CDR3 is 14 amino acids. V lost 7 bases, J lost 3 bases, and 16 bases lay in between. CDR3 loop: CASNKSGRLYEQYF. The CDR3 DNA reads as TGTGCCAGCAATAAGTCGGGCCGGCTCTACGAGCAGTACTTC.

J is TRBJ2-4 and V is TRBV6-5; D gene unclear. Germline V gene sequence: CDR1 MNHEY, CDR2 SVGAGI. The CDR3 loop spans 15 amino acids. V was pared by 4 bases and J by 0 bases, with 10 bases between. CDR3 bases: TGTGCCAGCAGTTCGACCGATCTAGCCAAAAACATTCAGTACTTC. This codes for CASSSTDLAKNIQYF.

This clone showed up just once. The gene calls are TRBV25-1 and TRBJ2-7, with D unresolved. In germline, CDR1 is MGHDK, CDR2 SYGVNS. The CDR3 has 14 amino acids. V lost 5 bases and J 3 bases, leaving 14 bases between the germline ends. The CDR3 region is CASSPRLANYEQYF. The CDR3 bases are TGTGCCAGCAGTCCTCGGCTGGCCAACTACGAGCAGTACTTC.

The chain combines TRBV7-2 with TRBJ2-6; D unresolved. V shed 4 bases and J shed 2 bases, with 9 bases lying between them. This CDR3 has 15 residues. Germline V lookup: CDR1 SGHTA, CDR2 FQGNSA. CDR3: CASSSFTTGANVLTF. CDR3 nucleotide sequence: TGTGCCAGCAGCTCATTTACAACTGGGGCCAACGTCCTGACTTTC.

This clone was detected once. This chain connects TRBV7-6 to TRBJ1-1; D is ambiguous. Trimming removed 0 bases at V and 2 bases at J, with 4 bases between. Germline-derived CDR1 and CDR2 are SGHVS and FNYEAQ. The CDR3 runs 13 residues. CDR3 residues: CASSLALNTEAFF. The CDR3 DNA is TGTGCCAGCAGCTTAGCCCTAAACACTGAAGCTTTCTTT.

This CDR3 is CASSPGVVLSSGNTIYF. The CDR3 DNA reads TGCGCCAGCAGCCCCGGAGTAGTTTTGAGCTCTGGAAACACCATATATTTT. The V and J genes are TRBV5-1 and TRBJ1-3; D not certain. V lost 4 bases to trimming and J lost 0 bases, with 17 bases between them. The CDR3 extends over 17 amino acids. Germline V gene sequence: CDR1 SGHRS, CDR2 YFSETQ.

The chain links TRBV18 to TRBJ2-3; D is uncertain. The CDR3 contains 14 residues. Trimming cost V 7 bases and J 6 bases, with 17 bases left between them. Looked up from germline, CDR1 is KGHSH and CDR2 is LQKENI. CDR3 sequence: CASFDIQISDTQYF. The CDR3 coding sequence is TGTGCCAGCTTTGACATCCAGATATCGGATACGCAGTATTTT.

The gene calls are TRBV5-3 and TRBJ1-2; 10 bases are shared with TRBD1. TRBV5-3 is an ORF for which the function is uncertain. V shed 10 bases, J shed 5 bases, and the junction held 5 bases outside the gene matches. The CDR3 consists of 12 residues. The CDR3 loop is CAGRTGGYGYTF. The CDR3 bases are TGTGCCGGGAGGACAGGGGGTTATGGCTACACCTTC.

This chain joins TRBV7-2 and TRBJ1-2, with TRBD1 as a possible D gene (5 bases). The CDR3 has 14 amino acids. The germline gives CDR1 SGHTA, CDR2 FQGNSA. The V end was cut by 4 bases, the J end by 8 bases, with 17 bases between. This chain's CDR3 is CASSSPGEGYGYTF. The CDR3, as DNA: TGTGCCAGCAGCTCCCCGGGGGAGGGGTACGGCTACACCTTC.

The genes are TRBV4-3 and TRBJ2-1; 8 bases line up with TRBD2. CDR3 length: 16 amino acids. The trim removed 5 bases at V and 0 bases at J, leaving 6 bases unmatched. Germline CDR1 is LGHNA and CDR2 is YSLEER. The CDR3 DNA is TGCGCCAGCAGCTACCAGCGGGGGAGCTCCTACAATGAGCAGTTCTTC. This translates into CASSYQRGSSYNEQFF.

V gene TRBV28 combines with J gene TRBJ1-5; D perhaps matches TRBD1 (6 bases). Germline CDR1 and CDR2: MDHEN and SYDVKM. Trimming took off 4 bases at V and 0 bases at J, with 16 bases between the two ends. The CDR3 covers 17 residues. The CDR3 here is CASSSLPHRDSNQPQHF. The CDR3 bases are TGTGCCAGCAGTTCCCTACCTCACAGGGATAGCAATCAGCCCCAGCATTTT.

The chain links TRBV7-8 to TRBJ1-2; D ambiguous. V was clipped by 3 bases and J by 0 bases, with 8 bases between them. The CDR3 is 14 amino acids. Germline values: CDR1 SGHVS, CDR2 FQNEAQ. CDR3 amino acids: CASSFGPANYGYTF. In DNA, the CDR3 is TGTGCCAGCAGCTTCGGACCGGCTAACTATGGCTACACCTTC.

The chain has TRBV6-5 and TRBJ2-7; 7 bases are a match to TRBD2. Trimming removed 6 bases from V and 7 bases from J; junction bases left unmatched: 9. CDR3 size: 13 residues. CDR1 is MNHEY, CDR2 SVGAGI, per germline. The DNA of the CDR3 is TGTGCCAGCAGGGGGGACTACAGTGGGGAGCAGTACTTC. Protein sequence: CASRGDYSGEQYF.

The chain carries TRBV27 and TRBJ1-3; TRBD1 aligns across 7 bases. The germline CDR1 and CDR2 sequences are MNHEY and SMNVEV (reference sequence). The CDR3 covers 16 residues. Trimming took 6 bases from V and 2 from J; bases not matched to a gene: 10. CDR3 region: CASRPRQGRAGNTIYF. The DNA for the CDR3 is TGTGCCAGCAGGCCTAGACAGGGAAGGGCTGGAAACACCATATATTTT.

The chain combines TRBV6-6 with TRBJ2-7; 8 positions match TRBD1. The germline V gene has CDR1 MNHNY and CDR2 SVGAGI (reference sequence). This CDR3 has 13 residues. The junction had 6 bases not matched to a gene; V was cut back by 7 bases and J by 4 bases. As DNA, the CDR3 is TGTGCCAGCAACCGGGACAGGTCGTACGAGCAGTACTTC. The encoded protein is CASNRDRSYEQYF.

The chain uses TRBV5-1 and TRBJ2-7, with 12 positions matching TRBD2. The CDR3 runs to 17 residues. CDR1 and CDR2 from the germline V gene are SGHRS and YFSETQ. V lost 4 bases to trimming and J lost 4 bases; unmatched junction nucleotides: 12. The CDR3 region has the DNA TGCGCCAGCAGCGGTACTAGCGGGAGGCCCACCAATTACGAGCAGTACTTC. This gives the protein CASSGTSGRPTNYEQYF.

The chain employs TRBV2 and TRBJ2-2, with 14 bases lining up with TRBD2. CDR3 length: 16 amino acids. V lost 6 bases, J lost 5 bases, and 5 bases stayed unmatched. Germline loops: CDR1 SNHLY, CDR2 FYNNEI. The CDR3, as DNA: TGTGCCAGCAGGTCGGGACTAGCGGGAGTTACCGGGGAGCTGTTTTTT. It translates to CASRSGLAGVTGELFF.

About this clone: Other DNA sequences within the sample encode an identical CDR3. The chain links TRBV5-4 to TRBJ2-2; possibly TRBD1 or TRBD2 for D (6 bases each). This CDR3 spans 14 amino acids. The germline V gene encodes CDR1 SGHNT and CDR2 YYREEE (reference sequence). Trimming took off 0 bases at V and 5 bases at J, with 8 bases between the two ends. The CDR3 DNA sequence: TGTGCCAGCAGCTTGGTAGGGGGGACCGGGGAGCTGTTTTTT. Translation: CASSLVGGTGELFF.